This T cell receptor (beta chain) originates from a study of metastatic and nonmetastatic thyroid tumors. Overall study context: Repertoire data that came from the blood and tumor or nodule tissue of malignant and benign thyroid patients were compared.

TCRdb reprocessed the PCR reads via MiXCR. The table has about 30,000 clones, about 4% seen once; the top ten hold roughly a fifth. No patient had received any treatment before thyroid surgery. This clone was detected ten times or more. This CDR3 spans 14 amino acids. The V segment lost 6 bases and the J segment 6 bases; nucleotides outside the gene matches: 8. Germline CDR1 and CDR2: LGHDT and YNNKEL (reference sequence). The sequence was obtained from a female donor with papillary thyroid cancer or a benign thyroid nodule (not recorded which). Some clones in this sample may be carry-over from other donors' samples. Sequencing input: blood. The chain is built from TRBV3-1 and TRBJ1-1; 9 nucleotides line up with TRBD1. Written as DNA, the CDR3 is TGTGCCAGCAGTCACATGGACAGGGGTCCTGAAGCTTTCTTT. Translating gives CASSHMDRGPEAFF.